These 27 T cell receptor beta chains were all obtained from the same sample, sequenced in a study of CD8 T cells in ankylosing spondylitis. From the 5' RACE reads, TCRdb called clonotypes with MiXCR, one entry per CDR3 protein. The data hold some 400,000 distinct CDR3 sequences, with 20% to 25% observed a single time. Regarding the study as a whole: Ankylosing spondylitis blood appeared to be characterized by a TCR beta motif of several highly homologous variants.

These receptors' targets are unknown. The source material was blood, either unsorted or a sorted T cell fraction (not recorded which). These receptors originate from a male donor with ankylosing spondylitis.

This sequence joins TRBV7-2 and TRBJ2-2, with 9 bases aligning to TRBD2. Germline CDR1 SGHTA, CDR2 FQGNSA. This CDR3 has 17 residues. The junction had 12 bases not matched to a gene; V was cut back by 5 bases and J by 5 bases. CDR3 loop: CASSPAPSGTRTGELFF. CDR3 in DNA: TGTGCCAGCAGCCCTGCCCCTAGCGGGACTCGGACCGGGGAGCTGTTTTTT.

This clonotype was recorded a few times. The chain employs TRBV9 and TRBJ1-2; D call uncertain. Germline-derived CDR1 and CDR2 are SGDLS and YYNGEE. The V gene lost 0 bases and the J gene lost 3 bases, with 3 bases spanning the gap. CDR3 length: 12 amino acids. The CDR3 protein is CASSVDDYGYTF. In nucleotides, the CDR3 is TGTGCCAGCAGCGTAGATGACTATGGCTACACCTTC.

V and J are TRBV20-1 and TRBJ2-3; perhaps TRBD1 as D (5 bases). CDR3 length equals 12 residues. Germline V lookup: CDR1 DFQATT, CDR2 SNEGSKA (reference sequence). The ends were cut back, 7 bases at V and 3 bases at J, with 11 bases in the middle. CDR3 sequence: CSGFRETDTQYF. The CDR3 coding sequence is TGCAGTGGATTCAGGGAAACAGATACGCAGTATTTT.

J is TRBJ2-5 and V is TRBV2; 12 nucleotides agree with TRBD1. The CDR3 covers 15 residues. Germline values: CDR1 SNHLY, CDR2 FYNNEI. The V segment lost 7 bases and the J segment 7 bases; nucleotides outside the gene matches: 10. CDR3 coding DNA: TGTGCCAGCAAATCCGGGACAGGGGGCGTAGGGACCCAGTACTTC. Its translation: CASKSGTGGVGTQYF. Drawing the rest from reference TRBV2 and TRBJ2-5, the complete variable domain is EPEVTQTPSHQVTQMGQEVILRCVPISNHLYFYWYRQILGQKVEFLVSFYNNEISEKSEIFDDQFSVERPDGSNFTLKIRSTKLEDSAMYFCASKSGTGGVGTQYFGPGTRLLVL.

This sequence joins TRBV12-3 or TRBV12-4 and TRBJ2-6; 7 bases fit TRBD1. CDR3 length equals 16 residues. Trimming removed 7 bases from V and 0 bases from J; junction bases left unmatched: 6. The CDR3 DNA reads as TGTGCCAGCACACGGGCAGGGGGCTCTGGGGCCAACGTCCTGACTTTC. Translating it yields CASTRAGGSGANVLTF.

This clonotype was detected only a few times. The J gene is TRBJ2-5, the V gene TRBV29-1; D not certain. This CDR3 is 13 amino acids long. V dropped 1 base and J dropped 0 bases, with 6 bases sitting between them. Germline V lookup: CDR1 SQVTM, CDR2 ANQGSEA. CDR3 region: CSVEGTDQETQYF. Here the CDR3 DNA reads TGCAGCGTTGAAGGGACGGACCAAGAGACCCAGTACTTC.

This clonotype was observed a few times. The chain joins TRBV25-1 to TRBJ1-1; perhaps TRBD1 as D (5 bases). This CDR3 spans 18 amino acids. Per germline, CDR1 MGHDK and CDR2 SYGVNS. The V and J ends lost 2 bases and 8 bases respectively, with 27 bases between them. CDR3 DNA sequence: TGTGCCAGCAGTGAAGGTTTTGGGGGGAGGGTGGGGCCACTGGAAGCTTTCTTT. This gives the protein CASSEGFGGRVGPLEAFF. Variable domain in full (rest from reference TRBV25-1 and TRBJ1-1): EADIYQTPRYLVIGTGKKITLECSQTMGHDKMYWYQQDPGMELHLIHYSYGVNSTEKGDLSSESTVSRIRTEHFPLTLESARPSHTSQYLCASSEGFGGRVGPLEAFFGQGTRLTVV.

This clonotype was observed a few times. The chain carries TRBV12-3 or TRBV12-4 and TRBJ2-1; D gene ambiguous. The CDR3 sequence is 14 residues long. The ends were cut back, 3 bases at V and 2 bases at J, with 8 bases in the middle. The CDR3: CASSFRITYNEQFF. CDR3 nucleotides: TGTGCCAGCAGTTTTCGGATAACCTACAATGAGCAGTTCTTC.

This clonotype has just a few counts. The genes are TRBV2 and TRBJ2-7; D assignment may be TRBD1 or TRBD2 (5 bases each). V gave up 6 bases and J gave up 2 bases, with 14 bases separating them. The CDR3 has 14 amino acids. Germline V CDR1 and CDR2: SNHLY, FYNNEI. The CDR3 is CASRNRDGPYEQYF. The CDR3 DNA is TGTGCCAGCAGAAACCGGGACGGTCCCTACGAGCAGTACTTC.

This clonotype was seen more than once but under ten times. The chain links TRBV12-3 or TRBV12-4 to TRBJ1-5, with D hard to call. There are 14 residues in the CDR3. V lost 3 bases to trimming and J lost 3 bases, with 9 bases between them. The chain's CDR3 is CASSLGLLNQPQHF. CDR3 sequence (DNA): TGTGCCAGCAGTTTGGGTCTGCTCAATCAGCCCCAGCATTTT.

V usage is TRBV12-3 or TRBV12-4 and J usage is TRBJ2-3; D unresolved. CDR3 length equals 13 residues. The V and J ends lost 1 base and 5 bases respectively, with 7 bases between them. The CDR3 bases are TGTGCCAGCAGTTTAGGGTCAGGAGATACGCAGTATTTT. Amino acid sequence: CASSLGSGDTQYF.

This clonotype was observed a few times. J is TRBJ2-1 and V is TRBV6-1; TRBD1 might be the D (6 bases). Trimming took 6 bases from V and 7 from J, leaving 10 bases between them. The germline CDR1 and CDR2 sequences are MNHNS and SASEGT. The CDR3 contains 12 residues. CDR3 DNA sequence: TGTGCCAGCAGGGGGGCCGGTAATGAGCAGTTCTTC. Residues: CASRGAGNEQFF.

The chain joins TRBV5-1 to TRBJ2-3; 9 positions match TRBD2. Looked up from germline, CDR1 is SGHRS and CDR2 is YFSETQ. Germline trimming cut 4 bases from V and 4 bases from J; bases unmatched to any gene: 13. The CDR3 is 17 residues long. CDR3 amino acids: CASSPNPLAGSSDTQYF. The CDR3 region has the DNA TGCGCCAGCAGCCCCAATCCACTAGCGGGTAGCTCAGATACGCAGTATTTT. Filled out from reference TRBV5-1 and TRBJ2-3, the complete variable domain reads KAGVTQTPRYLIKTRGQQVTLSCSPISGHRSVSWYQQTPGQGLQFLFEYFSETQRNKGNFPGRFSGRQFSNSRSEMNVSTLELGDSALYLCASSPNPLAGSSDTQYFGPGTRLTVL.

The gene calls are TRBV14 and TRBJ2-6; 8 positions match TRBD1. Per the germline V gene, CDR1 is SGHDN and CDR2 is FVKESK. The CDR3 length is 19 residues. V gave up 4 bases and J gave up 0 bases; unmatched junction bases: 11. The CDR3 nucleotides read TGTGCCAGCAGCCTTCGCCCGGGACAGGCCTACTCTGGGGCCAACGTCCTGACTTTC. It codes for CASSLRPGQAYSGANVLTF.

The chain is built from TRBV10-1 and TRBJ2-7; D is unresolved. Per germline, CDR1 WNHNN and CDR2 SYGVQD (reference sequence). This CDR3 has 15 amino acids. Trimming removed 6 bases from V and 3 bases from J, with 18 bases in between. The CDR3, as DNA: TGCGCCAGCAGGACTCCGGACGGTGTGTACTACGAGCAGTACTTC. Translated: CASRTPDGVYYEQYF.

The J gene is TRBJ2-3, the V gene TRBV10-3, with D possibly being TRBD1 or TRBD2 (5 bases each). The V gene's germline CDR1 is ENHRY and CDR2 SYGVKD. The germline V and J ends were trimmed by 3 bases and 1 base, with 11 bases remaining between them. This CDR3 is 15 amino acids long. The CDR3 sequence is CAISDLGPGTDTQYF. Written as DNA, the CDR3 is TGTGCCATCAGTGACTTGGGACCCGGCACAGATACGCAGTATTTT.

The J gene is TRBJ1-6, the V gene TRBV14; D is undetermined. The CDR3 is 14 amino acids. Germline values: CDR1 SGHDN, CDR2 FVKESK. The V and J ends lost 3 bases and 4 bases respectively, with 7 bases between them. The CDR3 is CASSHRSYNSPLHF. The DNA of the CDR3 is TGTGCCAGCAGCCACAGATCATATAATTCACCCCTCCACTTT.

This clonotype was seen a handful of times. The V and J genes are TRBV4-3 and TRBJ2-1; TRBD2 agrees at 11 bases. Trimming took 0 bases from V and 6 from J; bases not matched to a gene: 7. There are 17 residues in the CDR3. CDR1 and CDR2 from the germline V gene are LGHNA and YSLEER. The CDR3 region has the DNA TGCGCCAGCAGCCAAGATCTTGGGACTAGCGGATTCAATGAGCAGTTCTTC. Translation gives CASSQDLGTSGFNEQFF.

V and J are TRBV20-1 and TRBJ2-1; 9 bases fit TRBD2. The CDR3 covers 16 residues. J gave up 2 bases and V 3 bases, and 8 bases lay outside the gene matches. Germline CDR1 is DFQATT and CDR2 is SNEGSKA (reference sequence). The chain's CDR3 is CSARNLRGGTYNEQFF. For the CDR3, the DNA is TGCAGTGCTAGGAACCTGCGGGGGGGCACCTACAATGAGCAGTTCTTC.

The chain carries TRBV12-3 or TRBV12-4 and TRBJ2-5; 9 bases fit TRBD1. Germline trimming cut 4 bases from V and 2 bases from J; bases unmatched to any gene: 5. The CDR3 is made up of 15 amino acids. CDR3 bases: TGTGCCAGCAGTTCGCCCGACAGGGGGCAAGAGACCCAGTACTTC. This codes for CASSSPDRGQETQYF.

A few counts support this clonotype. The V gene is TRBV30, the J gene TRBJ1-1, with D perhaps matching TRBD1 (6 bases). The CDR3 covers 14 residues. V gave up 3 bases and J gave up 0 bases, with 11 bases separating them. Germline CDR1 and CDR2: GTSNPN and SVGIG (reference sequence). CDR3 coding DNA: TGTGCCTGGAGGGGAACAGGGCTGAACACTGAAGCTTTCTTT. Protein sequence: CAWRGTGLNTEAFF.

V is TRBV2 and J is TRBJ2-3, with D unclear. Germline-derived CDR1 and CDR2 are SNHLY and FYNNEI. The V end was cut by 5 bases, the J end by 2 bases, with 8 bases between. The CDR3 contains 13 residues. Here the CDR3 DNA reads TGTGCCAGCAGTTACCGTAACACAGATACGCAGTATTTT. Its protein is CASSYRNTDTQYF.

V usage is TRBV27 and J usage is TRBJ1-1; possible D gene TRBD1, 5 bases. Per germline, CDR1 MNHEY and CDR2 SMNVEV (reference sequence). Deletions cut 6 bases from V and 4 bases from J, with 15 bases between. This CDR3 contains 14 residues. The CDR3 nucleotides read TGTGCCAGCAGAACCGGGACGGCGACCACTGAAGCTTTCTTT. Translated: CASRTGTATTEAFF.

The J gene is TRBJ2-3, the V gene TRBV18; TRBD2 aligns across 10 bases. Germline CDR1 is KGHSH and CDR2 is LQKENI. J gave up 4 bases and V 2 bases, and 6 bases lay outside the gene matches. The CDR3 loop spans 16 amino acids. The CDR3 nucleotides read TGTGCCAGCTCACCAATTCTAGCGGGAGAACCAGATACGCAGTATTTT. This gives the protein CASSPILAGEPDTQYF.

This clonotype has a handful of counts. This rearrangement joins TRBV2 to TRBJ2-5; weak D call: TRBD1 (5 bases). Per germline, CDR1 SNHLY and CDR2 FYNNEI. V was trimmed by 5 bases and J by 9 bases, leaving 13 bases between them. The CDR3 consists of 12 residues. CDR3 in amino acids: CASSLQAGSQYF. CDR3 DNA: TGTGCCAGCAGTTTACAGGCCGGGTCCCAGTACTTC.

The chain carries TRBV10-3 and TRBJ2-4; D is uncertain. The CDR3 sequence is 17 residues long. Deletions cut 0 bases from V and 5 bases from J, with 17 bases between. Germline V lookup: CDR1 ENHRY, CDR2 SYGVKD. Here the CDR3 reads CAISESNLAPSENIQYF. The CDR3 DNA sequence: TGTGCCATCAGTGAGTCGAATCTGGCACCCTCGGAAAACATTCAGTACTTC.

This chain links TRBV29-1 with TRBJ1-5; D gene unclear. This CDR3 region has 13 residues. Germline V CDR1 and CDR2: SQVTM, ANQGSEA. The V and J ends lost 5 bases and 1 base respectively, with 9 bases between them. This CDR3 is CSVCQGSNQPQHF. CDR3 DNA sequence: TGCAGCGTTTGTCAAGGCAGCAATCAGCCCCAGCATTTT.